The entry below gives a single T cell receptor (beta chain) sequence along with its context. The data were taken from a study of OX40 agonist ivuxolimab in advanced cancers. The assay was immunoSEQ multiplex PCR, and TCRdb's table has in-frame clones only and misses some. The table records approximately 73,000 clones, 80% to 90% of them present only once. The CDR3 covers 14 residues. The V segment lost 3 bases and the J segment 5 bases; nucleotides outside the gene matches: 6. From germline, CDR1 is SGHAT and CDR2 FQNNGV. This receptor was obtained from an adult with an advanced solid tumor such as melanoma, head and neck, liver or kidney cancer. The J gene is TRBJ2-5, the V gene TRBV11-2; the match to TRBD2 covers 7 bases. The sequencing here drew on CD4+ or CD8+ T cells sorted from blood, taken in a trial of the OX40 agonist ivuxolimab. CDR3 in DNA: TGTGCCAGCAGCTTCCGGGGGGTGCGGGAGACCCAGTACTTC. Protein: CASSFRGVRETQYF.